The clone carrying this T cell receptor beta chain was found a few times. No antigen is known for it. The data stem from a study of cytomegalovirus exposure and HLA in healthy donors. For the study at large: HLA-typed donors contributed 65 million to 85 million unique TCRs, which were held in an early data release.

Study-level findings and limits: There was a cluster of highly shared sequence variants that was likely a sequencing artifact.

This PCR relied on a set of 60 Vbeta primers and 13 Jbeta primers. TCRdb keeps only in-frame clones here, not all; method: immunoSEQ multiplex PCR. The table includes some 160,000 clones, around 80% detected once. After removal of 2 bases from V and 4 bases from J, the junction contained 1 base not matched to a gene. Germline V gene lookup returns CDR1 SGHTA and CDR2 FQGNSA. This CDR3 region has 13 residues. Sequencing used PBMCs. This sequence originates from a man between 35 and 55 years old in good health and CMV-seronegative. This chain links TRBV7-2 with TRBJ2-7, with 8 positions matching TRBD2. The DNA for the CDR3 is TGTGCCAGCAGCTTACAGCGGGGGTACGAGCAGTACGTC. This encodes CASSLQRGYEQYV.